This T cell receptor beta chain appears in the sequencing data of a study of cytomegalovirus exposure and HLA in healthy donors. Findings of the study overall: It was confirmed in vitro that a few of the CMV-associated chains were specific for CMV antigens. Earlier results showed most TCR beta V segments being productive about 87% or about 30% of the time.

It was with 60 Vbeta and 13 Jbeta primers that the PCR ran. This table comes from immunoSEQ multiplex PCR, and its TCRdb copy is limited to in-frame clones, with some not included. The data show roughly 65,000 clones, around 68% seen once. This clone was seen more than once but under ten times. Its antigen is currently unknown. Trimming took 0 bases from V and 3 from J; bases not matched to a gene: 7. Germline V lookup: CDR1 MRHNA, CDR2 SNTAGT. The CDR3 totals 19 residues. The sequenced sample consisted of PBMCs. The V call is TRBV6-4, the J call TRBJ2-1; 14 nucleotides line up with TRBD2. This receptor was obtained from a middle-aged man in good health and CMV-seropositive. CDR3 sequence (DNA): TGTGCCAGCAGTGACTCGCCGGGACTAGCGGGAGTTTTCTACAATGAGCAGTTCTTC. Translating it yields CASSDSPGLAGVFYNEQFF.